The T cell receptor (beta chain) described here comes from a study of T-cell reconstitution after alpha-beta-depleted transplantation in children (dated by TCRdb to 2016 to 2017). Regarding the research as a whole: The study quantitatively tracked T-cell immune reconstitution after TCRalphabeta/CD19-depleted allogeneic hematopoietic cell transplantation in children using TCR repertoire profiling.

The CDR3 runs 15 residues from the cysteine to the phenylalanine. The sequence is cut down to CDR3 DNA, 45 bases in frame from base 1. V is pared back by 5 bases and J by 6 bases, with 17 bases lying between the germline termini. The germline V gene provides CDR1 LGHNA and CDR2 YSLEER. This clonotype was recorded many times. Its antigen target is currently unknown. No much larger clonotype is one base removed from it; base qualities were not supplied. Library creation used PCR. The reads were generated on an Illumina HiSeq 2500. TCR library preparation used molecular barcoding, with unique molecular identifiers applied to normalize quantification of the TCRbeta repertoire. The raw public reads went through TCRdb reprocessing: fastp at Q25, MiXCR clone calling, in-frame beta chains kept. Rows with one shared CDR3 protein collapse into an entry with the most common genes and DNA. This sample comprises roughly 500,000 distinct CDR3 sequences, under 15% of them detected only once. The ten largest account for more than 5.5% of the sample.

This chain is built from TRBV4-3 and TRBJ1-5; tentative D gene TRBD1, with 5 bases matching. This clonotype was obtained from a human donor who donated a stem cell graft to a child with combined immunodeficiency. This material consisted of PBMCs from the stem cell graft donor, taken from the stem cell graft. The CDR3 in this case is CASSASRGNSQPQHF. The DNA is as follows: TGCGCCAGCAGCGCTAGTAGGGGCAACAGTCAGCCCCAGCATTTT.